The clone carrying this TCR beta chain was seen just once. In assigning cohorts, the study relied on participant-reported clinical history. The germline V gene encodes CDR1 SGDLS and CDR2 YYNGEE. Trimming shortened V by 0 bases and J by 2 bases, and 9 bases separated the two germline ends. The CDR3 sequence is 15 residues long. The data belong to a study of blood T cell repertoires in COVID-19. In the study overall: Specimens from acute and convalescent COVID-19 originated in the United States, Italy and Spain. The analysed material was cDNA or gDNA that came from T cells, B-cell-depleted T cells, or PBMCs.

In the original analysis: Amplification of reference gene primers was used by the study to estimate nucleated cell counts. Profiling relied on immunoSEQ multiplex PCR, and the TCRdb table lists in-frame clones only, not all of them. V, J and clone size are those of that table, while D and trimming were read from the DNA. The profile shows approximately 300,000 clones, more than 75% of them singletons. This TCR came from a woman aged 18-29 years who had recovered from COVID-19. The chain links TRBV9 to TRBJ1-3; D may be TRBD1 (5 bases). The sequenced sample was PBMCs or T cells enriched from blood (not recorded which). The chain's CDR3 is CASSVASGAGNTIYF. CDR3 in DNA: TGTGCCAGCAGCGTAGCTTCGGGGGCTGGAAACACCATATATTTT.